This T cell receptor (beta chain) was identified during a study of T-cell reconstitution after alpha-beta-depleted transplantation in children. Study observations and caveats: In patients about two months after transplant, alpha-beta T cells reportedly arose from several hundred expanded graft clones. Some patients' high day-60 TCRbeta diversity was attributed to recipient cells surviving conditioning.

Unique molecular identifiers were incorporated into the prepared TCRbeta library. TCRdb processed the PCR reads anew with MiXCR; each CDR3 protein has one entry. Here the sample spans about 900,000 distinct CDR3 sequences, 25% to 35% being singletons. This clonotype has a handful of counts. Its specificity is not known. Germline CDR1 is SGDLS and CDR2 is YYNGEE. The CDR3 contains 13 residues. Trimming took off 4 bases at V and 8 bases at J, with 13 bases between the two ends. The TCR comes from a boy younger than two who had a stem cell transplant for SCID, so the T cells may come from the graft donor. Specimen: PBMCs, mostly from graft donor cells, collected 360 days after TCRalphabeta/CD19-depleted stem cell transplant. The chain employs TRBV9 and TRBJ1-5; TRBD1 is a possible D gene (6 bases). The CDR3 protein is CASSPTGREPQHF. The DNA of the CDR3 is TGTGCCAGCAGCCCTACAGGGCGGGAGCCCCAGCATTTT.